Following are 2 T cell receptor beta chains from one sample sequenced in a study of blood T cell repertoires in COVID-19 (dated by TCRdb to 2018 to 2021). Library method: the immunoSEQ multiplex PCR assay. TCRdb's version of the immuneACCESS table is confined to in-frame rearrangements and falls short of the full clone set. An unresolved V gene accounts for under half of the shortfall where checked; the remainder is of unknown origin. Here the sample has hundreds of thousands of clones; 85% to 90% occur a single time. The ten most abundant clones make up 4.6% of the sample. Source material: peripheral blood. The source is a man aged 35-49 years with acute or convalescent COVID-19.

The chain employs TRBV10-3 and TRBJ2-7; 10 nucleotides align to TRBD1. V shed 6 bases, J shed 3 bases, and the junction held 5 bases outside the gene matches. The CDR3 is made up of 14 amino acids. Germline V gene lookup returns CDR1 ENHRY and CDR2 SYGVKD. The CDR3 region is CAIRMDRGFYEQYF. Written as DNA, the CDR3 is TGTGCCATCAGGATGGACAGGGGGTTCTACGAGCAGTACTTC.

This clone was seen only a few times. The chain has TRBV11-2 and TRBJ2-1; possibly TRBD2 for D (6 bases). Germline loops: CDR1 SGHAT, CDR2 FQNNGV. This CDR3 is 13 amino acids long. The V end was cut by 5 bases, the J end by 9 bases, with 14 bases between. The CDR3 DNA sequence: TGTGCCAGCAGCCAGGCTCGGGGAGGTGAGCAGTTCTTC. It codes for CASSQARGGEQFF.